The 10 T cell receptor beta chains below all came from one sample that was sequenced in a study of cytomegalovirus exposure and HLA in healthy donors. The study ran its PCR with 60 Vbeta and 13 Jbeta primers. Measured with immunoSEQ multiplex PCR; TCRdb has only the in-frame clones, and not every one. The table includes under 250,000 clones, 60% to 80% detected once. Sequenced: PBMCs. These receptors were obtained from a male donor in good health and CMV-seronegative.

The V gene is TRBV18, the J gene TRBJ2-3; perhaps TRBD1 as D (6 bases). The ends were cut back, 4 bases at V and 4 bases at J, with 15 bases in the middle. Germline-derived CDR1 and CDR2 are KGHSH and LQKENI. This CDR3 has 15 residues. CDR3 DNA: TGTGCCAGCTCACTAACAGGGAAGGTTGCAGATACGCAGTATTTT. Amino acid sequence: CASSLTGKVADTQYF.

This clone was seen just once. Sequence at one end of the junction differs from germline and may be a read error. The chain joins TRBV7-9 to TRBJ1-4, with 10 bases matching TRBD1. Germline CDR1 is SEHNR and CDR2 is FQNEAQ (reference sequence). CDR3 length: 16 amino acids. This chain's CDR3 is CSSSLTGGVTNEKLFF. As DNA, the CDR3 is TGTTCCAGCAGCTTGACAGGGGGCGTCACTAATGAAAAACTGTTTTTT.

This clone has only a few counts. V gene TRBV7-6 combines with J gene TRBJ2-7, with D perhaps matching TRBD1 (7 bases). This CDR3 has 16 amino acids. Trimming took 1 base from V and 2 from J, leaving 15 bases between them. Germline assignment: CDR1 SGHVS and CDR2 FNYEAQ. This CDR3 is CASSLGGGGGTYEQYF. In DNA form, the CDR3 reads TGTGCCAGCAGCTTAGGTGGAGGAGGGGGCACCTACGAGCAGTACTTC.

The chain recombines TRBV19 with TRBJ1-1, with D uncertain. The CDR3 runs 12 residues. The V gene lost 5 bases and the J gene lost 5 bases, with 9 bases spanning the gap. Germline CDR1 and CDR2: LNHDA and SQIVND (reference sequence). The CDR3 protein is CASSFPETEAFF. The CDR3 DNA reads as TGTGCCAGTAGTTTTCCGGAGACTGAAGCTTTCTTT.

The J gene is TRBJ2-1, the V gene TRBV27; TRBD2 agrees at 7 bases. The CDR3 runs 15 residues. Germline assignment: CDR1 MNHEY and CDR2 SMNVEV (reference sequence). The V segment lost 5 bases and the J segment 4 bases; nucleotides outside the gene matches: 8. This chain's CDR3 is CASSPLAVLYNEQFF. The CDR3 DNA reads TGTGCCAGCAGTCCTCTAGCGGTTCTTTACAATGAGCAGTTCTTC.

This clone was recorded a few times. DNA of the CDR3: TGTGCCAGCAGCCCGGTCGCAACTAATGAAAAACTGTTTTTT. Its translation is CASSPVATNEKLFF. The genes are TRBV7-6 and TRBJ1-4, with no clear D. Germline V gene sequence: CDR1 SGHVS, CDR2 FNYEAQ. The CDR3 loop spans 14 amino acids. V lost 5 bases to trimming and J lost 0 bases, with 7 bases between them. The full variable domain, its missing parts supplied by reference TRBV7-6 and TRBJ1-4, is GAGVSQSPRYKVTKRGQDVALRCDPISGHVSLYWYRQALGQGPEFLTYFNYEAQQDKSGLPNDRFSAERPEGSISTLTIQRTEQRDSAMYRCASSPVATNEKLFFGSGTQLSVL.

The V gene is TRBV15, the J gene TRBJ2-3; TRBD2 matches at 13 bases. V dropped 5 bases and J dropped 6; count of bases not matched to a gene: 8. Germline V gene sequence: CDR1 LNHNV, CDR2 YYDKDF (reference sequence). The CDR3 is 16 residues long. In nucleotides, the CDR3 is TGTGCCACCAGCGATAGACTAGCGGGAGGAGGGGATACGCAGTATTTT. It translates to CATSDRLAGGGDTQYF. The full variable domain, with the rest looked up from reference TRBV15 and TRBJ2-3, is DAMVIQNPRYQVTQFGKPVTLSCSQTLNHNVMYWYQQKSSQAPKLLFHYYDKDFNNEADTPDNFQSRRPNTSFCFLDIRSPGLGDTAMYLCATSDRLAGGGDTQYFGPGTRLTVL.

The rearrangement uses TRBV7-8 and TRBJ2-1; 12 bases map to TRBD2. The CDR3 spans 16 residues. CDR1 is SGHVS, CDR2 FQNEAQ, per germline. Losses at the gene ends were 5 bases for V and 4 bases for J; bases not matched to a gene: 6. The CDR3 DNA reads as TGTGCCAGCAGCCTTTGGGGGACTAGCGGGTACAATGAGCAGTTCTTC. It translates to CASSLWGTSGYNEQFF. Combining the CDR3 with reference TRBV7-8 and TRBJ2-1 gives the whole variable domain GAGVSQSPRYKVAKRGQDVALRCDPISGHVSLFWYQQALGQGPEFLTYFQNEAQLDKSGLPSDRFFAERPEGSVSTLKIQRTQQEDSAVYLCASSLWGTSGYNEQFFGPGTRLTVL.

The V gene is TRBV28, the J gene TRBJ2-3; 7 bases agree with TRBD2. Germline CDR1 reads MDHEN; CDR2 reads SYDVKM. This CDR3 has 18 amino acids. Trimming took 3 bases from V and 3 from J; bases not matched to a gene: 15. CDR3 sequence: CASSFVAGRRQSTDTQYF. CDR3 sequence (DNA): TGTGCCAGCAGTTTTGTAGCGGGTCGGCGTCAGAGTACAGATACGCAGTATTTT.

The chain carries TRBV6-4 and TRBJ2-3; possible D gene TRBD2, 5 bases. V shed 6 bases and J shed 6 bases, with 16 bases lying between them. Germline-derived CDR1 and CDR2 are MRHNA and SNTAGT. The length of the CDR3 is 14 residues. DNA of the CDR3: TGTGCCAGCAGCCCGGGGTCCCGTTCGGATACGCAGTATTTT. Protein: CASSPGSRSDTQYF.